These 26 T cell receptor beta chains originate from one sample sequenced in a study of CD8+CD57+ T cells in acquired aplastic anemia. The authors sequenced patients whose flow cytometry had shown CD8+CD57+ cell expansion. Template material for TCR beta VDJ and CDR3 profiling consisted of genomic DNA. MiXCR, applied by TCRdb to the reads, yields one record per CDR3 protein. The data hold about 220,000 distinct CDR3 sequences, with around 43% observed a single time. The material sequenced was sorted CD4+, CD8+, or CD8+CD57+ T cells (not recorded which) from PBMCs. Source of these receptors: a human donor with aplastic anemia.

This chain connects TRBV10-2 to TRBJ2-1, with D possibly TRBD1 on 6 matching bases. The CDR3 is made up of 14 amino acids. In germline, CDR1 is WSHSY, CDR2 SAAADI. Between the trimmed V and J ends, which lost 6 bases and 5 bases, there was a span of 14 bases. CDR3 amino acids: CASRVLGQNNEQFF. Written as DNA, the CDR3 is TGCGCCAGCAGAGTCTTGGGACAAAACAATGAGCAGTTCTTC.

V usage is TRBV7-9 and J usage is TRBJ2-4; 8 bases are a match to TRBD1. Looked up from germline, CDR1 is SEHNR and CDR2 is FQNEAQ (reference sequence). The CDR3 has 15 amino acids. Trimming cost V 5 bases and J 6 bases; bases outside gene matches: 9. This CDR3 is CASSPGQDGVNIQYF. CDR3 coding DNA: TGTGCCAGCAGCCCGGGACAGGATGGGGTAAACATTCAGTACTTC.

This clonotype was counted at least ten times. The J gene is TRBJ2-1, the V gene TRBV20-1, with 9 bases matching TRBD2. The V gene's germline CDR1 is DFQATT and CDR2 SNEGSKA (reference sequence). The CDR3 covers 15 residues. Losses at the gene ends were 0 bases for V and 5 bases for J; bases not matched to a gene: 5. The DNA of the CDR3 is TGCAGTGCTAGAGATATAGCGGGAGAGGACAATGAGCAGTTCTTC. It encodes CSARDIAGEDNEQFF.

The chain carries TRBV30 and TRBJ1-3; D may be TRBD1 (5 bases). This CDR3 is built from 16 residues. The germline gives CDR1 GTSNPN, CDR2 SVGIG (reference sequence). V dropped 0 bases and J dropped 2 bases, with 14 bases sitting between them. CDR3 coding DNA: TGTGCCTGGAGTGTACGGAAGGGGAGTCCTGGAAACACCATATATTTT. It is translated as CAWSVRKGSPGNTIYF.

This clonotype turned up a few times. This rearrangement joins TRBV27 to TRBJ1-6, with unresolved D. Per the germline V gene, CDR1 is MNHEY and CDR2 is SMNVEV (reference sequence). V was pared by 7 bases and J by 7 bases, with 14 bases between. This CDR3 contains 14 residues. The DNA of the CDR3 is TGTGCCAGCACAGAGAGCCCAGGAAATTCACCCCTCCACTTT. It specifies CASTESPGNSPLHF.

The J gene is TRBJ2-7, the V gene TRBV7-9; 14 positions match TRBD2. Germline values: CDR1 SEHNR, CDR2 FQNEAQ (reference sequence). The CDR3 consists of 14 residues. The V segment lost 5 bases and the J segment 6 bases; nucleotides outside the gene matches: 3. The CDR3 coding sequence is TGTGCCAGCAGCAGGACTAGCGGGGGGCGCGAGCAGTACTTC. Its protein is CASSRTSGGREQYF.

The table lists this clonotype with many counts. The J gene is TRBJ2-7, the V gene TRBV7-6, with D perhaps TRBD2 (6 bases). Trimming cost V 3 bases and J 5 bases, with 20 bases left between them. The CDR3 loop spans 16 amino acids. In germline, CDR1 is SGHVS, CDR2 FNYEAQ. Here the CDR3 reads CASSFAHRGISDEQYF. The CDR3 DNA is TGTGCCAGCAGCTTCGCTCATCGGGGGATTAGCGACGAGCAGTACTTC.

Remarks on this clonotype: With a much larger clone just one base away, this may be a read error. The V gene is TRBV7-2, the J gene TRBJ1-5; D not resolved. The length of the CDR3 is 16 residues. Germline V gives CDR1 SGHTA, CDR2 FQGNSA. The CDR3 sequence is CASSQDVWHLNQPRHF. The CDR3 region has the DNA TGCGCCAGCAGCCAAGATGTTTGGCACCTTAATCAGCCCCGGCATTTT. Complete variable domain (other parts from reference TRBV7-2 and TRBJ1-5): GAGVSQSPSNKVTEKGKDVELRCDPISGHTALYWYRQSLGQGLEFLIYFQGNSAPDKSGLPSDRFSAERTGGSVSTLTIQRTQQEDSAVYLCASSQDVWHLNQPRHFGDGTRLSIL.

The V call is TRBV15, the J call TRBJ1-1; 7 nucleotides match TRBD1. Germline V CDR1 and CDR2: LNHNV, YYDKDF (reference sequence). There are 17 residues in the CDR3. V gave up 4 bases and J gave up 0 bases; unmatched junction bases: 11. The CDR3 protein is CATSIMPPGQMNTEAFF. The DNA of the CDR3 is TGTGCCACCAGCATAATGCCGCCGGGACAGATGAACACTGAAGCTTTCTTT.

V and J are TRBV9 and TRBJ1-6; D not resolved. This CDR3 has 13 amino acids. The germline CDR1 and CDR2 sequences are SGDLS and YYNGEE. V dropped 3 bases and J dropped 7 bases, with 8 bases sitting between them. The CDR3 loop reads CASSAYENSPLHF. Here the CDR3 DNA reads TGTGCCAGCAGCGCCTATGAAAATTCACCCCTCCACTTT.

This clonotype was picked up a small number of times. The genes are TRBV30 and TRBJ1-4; unclear D gene. Germline V lookup: CDR1 GTSNPN, CDR2 SVGIG (reference sequence). Between the trimmed V and J ends, which lost 3 bases and 7 bases, there was a span of 9 bases. The CDR3 is 12 amino acids. As DNA, the CDR3 is TGTGCCTGGAGGTCGGACGGTGAAAAACTGTTTTTT. It codes for CAWRSDGEKLFF.

The chain couples TRBV2 to TRBJ1-1; D unresolved. Germline loops: CDR1 SNHLY, CDR2 FYNNEI. Trimming took off 7 bases at V and 4 bases at J, with 16 bases between the two ends. This CDR3 spans 14 amino acids. As DNA, the CDR3 is TGTGCCAGCACTCCCTGGGGAGGCCCCACTGAAGCTTTCTTT. It is translated as CASTPWGGPTEAFF.

This clonotype was seen a few times. The chain links TRBV7-8 to TRBJ2-7; TRBD2 matches at 12 bases. The V gene end was trimmed by 3 bases and the J gene end by 5 bases; junction bases not matched to a gene: 5. Germline CDR1 SGHVS, CDR2 FQNEAQ. The CDR3 runs to 15 residues. The CDR3 coding sequence is TGTGCCAGCAGCTTCCGACTAGCGGGGGATGACGAGCAGTACTTC. Translating gives CASSFRLAGDDEQYF. Full variable domain (outside the CDR3, taken from reference TRBV7-8 and TRBJ2-7): GAGVSQSPRYKVAKRGQDVALRCDPISGHVSLFWYQQALGQGPEFLTYFQNEAQLDKSGLPSDRFFAERPEGSVSTLKIQRTQQEDSAVYLCASSFRLAGDDEQYFGPGTRLTVT.

This clonotype was observed many times. CDR3 residues: CSAKPPSNQWGYEQYF. CDR3 in DNA: TGCAGTGCTAAGCCCCCTTCTAACCAGTGGGGCTACGAGCAGTACTTC. J is TRBJ2-7 and V is TRBV20-1, with no clear D. The V and J ends lost 4 bases and 3 bases respectively, with 22 bases between them. The CDR3 spans 16 residues. CDR1 DFQATT and CDR2 SNEGSKA come from the germline V gene (reference sequence).

On this clonotype itself: A read error is possible here, since a much larger clone lies one base away. V usage is TRBV13 and J usage is TRBJ1-3; no firm D call. Germline values: CDR1 PRHDT, CDR2 FYEKMQ (reference sequence). CDR3 length equals 15 residues. CDR3 coding DNA: TGTGCCAGCAGCTTAGGTAGAGCAACTGGAAACACCTTATATTTT. This codes for CASSLGRATGNTLYF.

This clonotype was counted between two and nine times. It may be a read error: a sequence one base away is much more abundant. The chain combines TRBV9 with TRBJ2-7; TRBD1 or TRBD2 may be the D gene (5 bases each). Germline V gives CDR1 SGDLS, CDR2 YYNGEE. The V gene lost 1 base and the J gene lost 3 bases, with 11 bases spanning the gap. The CDR3 covers 14 residues. The CDR3, as DNA: TGTGCCAGCAGCGTAAATGGGACCGGCTACGAGCAGTACTTC. Translated: CASSVNGTGYEQYF. Variable domain in full (rest from reference TRBV9 and TRBJ2-7): DSGVTQTPKHLITATGQRVTLRCSPRSGDLSVYWYQQSLDQGLQFLIQYYNGEERAKGNILERFSAQQFPDLHSELNLSSLELGDSALYFCASSVNGTGYEQYFGPGTRLTVT.

V gene TRBV7-2 combines with J gene TRBJ2-7; D possibly corresponds to TRBD2 (6 bases). Germline CDR1 reads SGHTA; CDR2 reads FQGNSA. V lost 5 bases to trimming and J lost 5 bases, with 16 bases between them. This CDR3 contains 14 residues. The CDR3: CASSHPVADHEQYF. CDR3 in DNA: TGTGCCAGCAGCCATCCTGTAGCGGATCACGAGCAGTACTTC.

The chain has TRBV29-1 and TRBJ2-1, with 9 bases lining up with TRBD2. Germline lookup yields CDR1 SQVTM and CDR2 ANQGSEA. This CDR3 spans 16 amino acids. Trimming took 3 bases from V and 9 from J; bases not matched to a gene: 15. This chain's CDR3 is CSVDGLASGMAGEQFF. CDR3 bases: TGCAGCGTTGATGGGCTGGCTAGCGGGATGGCCGGTGAGCAGTTCTTC.

This clonotype was found many times. This chain links TRBV7-2 with TRBJ1-6; D call uncertain. Looked up from germline, CDR1 is SGHTA and CDR2 is FQGNSA. The V end lost 1 base, the J end lost 10 bases, and 8 bases lay between the germline ends. The CDR3 is made up of 13 amino acids. The CDR3 loop reads CASSLGVISPLHF. DNA of the CDR3: TGTGCCAGCAGCTTAGGAGTTATCTCACCCCTCCACTTT.

With regard to this clonotype: Given the absence of the conserved phenylalanine or tryptophan at the CDR3 end, a read error is likely. CDR3 residues: CASSQELAGAYEQYL. CDR3 coding DNA: TGCGCCAGCAGCCAAGAACTAGCGGGGGCCTACGAGCAGTACCTC. The chain is built from TRBV4-1 and TRBJ2-7, with 11 nucleotides matching TRBD2. The CDR3 totals 15 residues. Germline trimming cut 0 bases from V and 2 bases from J; bases unmatched to any gene: 0. In germline, CDR1 is MGHRA, CDR2 YSYEKL.

The chain couples TRBV20-1 to TRBJ1-5, with D hard to call. CDR3 length: 15 residues. Germline assignment: CDR1 DFQATT and CDR2 SNEGSKA (reference sequence). Between the trimmed V and J ends, which lost 0 bases and 14 bases, there was a span of 23 bases. The CDR3 loop is CSARDTIRDGSYEHF. CDR3 bases: TGCAGTGCTAGAGATACAATCCGCGACGGGAGCTACGAGCATTTT.

This clonotype was recorded at least ten times. The V and J genes are TRBV25-1 and TRBJ1-3; TRBD1 matches at 7 bases. Germline V gene lookup returns CDR1 MGHDK and CDR2 SYGVNS. The CDR3 is made up of 14 amino acids. Unmatched junction bases numbered 4, after V lost 8 bases and J lost 0 bases. The CDR3 DNA follows: TGTGCCAGCTCGGGACAGTTCTCTGGAAACACCATATATTTT. It translates to CASSGQFSGNTIYF.

This rearrangement joins TRBV19 to TRBJ2-5; D might be TRBD1 or TRBD2, each matching 6 bases. The V end was cut by 1 base, the J end by 4 bases, with 13 bases between. CDR1 and CDR2 (germline): LNHDA, SQIVND (reference sequence). The CDR3 is 15 amino acids. The CDR3: CASSIAGVRGETQYF. The CDR3 bases are TGTGCCAGTAGTATAGCGGGAGTCAGGGGAGAGACCCAGTACTTC.

This clonotype was recorded at least ten times. The chain links TRBV4-1 to TRBJ2-1, with unresolved D. Trimming took off 8 bases at V and 0 bases at J, with 11 bases between the two ends. Germline loops: CDR1 MGHRA, CDR2 YSYEKL. The CDR3 is 14 residues long. In DNA form, the CDR3 reads TGCGCCAGCTCCAGACTTGCCTCCTACAATGAGCAGTTCTTC. This translates into CASSRLASYNEQFF.

The V gene is TRBV7-2, the J gene TRBJ2-1, with D possibly TRBD1 on 5 matching bases. The CDR3 has 16 amino acids. Looked up from germline, CDR1 is SGHTA and CDR2 is FQGNSA. The V gene lost 1 base and the J gene lost 6 bases, with 16 bases spanning the gap. The CDR3 loop is CASSLELPDNPNEQFF. The CDR3 bases are TGTGCCAGCAGCTTAGAGCTCCCGGACAATCCCAATGAGCAGTTCTTC.

The chain couples TRBV6-1 to TRBJ1-5; D is perhaps TRBD1 (5 bases). Per germline, CDR1 MNHNS and CDR2 SASEGT. Trimming removed 10 bases from V and 7 bases from J, with 14 bases in between. This CDR3 spans 12 amino acids. The CDR3 is CATMTEIQPQHF. CDR3 nucleotide sequence: TGTGCCACCATGACAGAGATACAGCCCCAGCATTTT.